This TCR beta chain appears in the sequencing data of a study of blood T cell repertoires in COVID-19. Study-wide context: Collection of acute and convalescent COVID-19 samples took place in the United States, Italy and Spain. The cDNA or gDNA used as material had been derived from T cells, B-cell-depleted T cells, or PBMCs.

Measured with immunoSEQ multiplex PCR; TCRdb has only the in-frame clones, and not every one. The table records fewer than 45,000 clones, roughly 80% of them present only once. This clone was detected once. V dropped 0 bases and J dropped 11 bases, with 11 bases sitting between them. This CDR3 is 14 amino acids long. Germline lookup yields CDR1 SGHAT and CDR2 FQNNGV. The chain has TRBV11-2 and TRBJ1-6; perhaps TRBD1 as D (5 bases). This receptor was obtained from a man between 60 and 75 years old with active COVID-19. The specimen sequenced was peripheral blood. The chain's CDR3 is CASSLDGGFTPLHF. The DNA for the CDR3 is TGTGCCAGCAGCTTAGACGGGGGGTTCACACCCCTCCACTTT.